This T cell receptor (beta chain) came from a study of cytomegalovirus exposure and HLA in healthy donors. With 60 Vbeta and 13 Jbeta primers, the PCR was carried out. Sequenced by immunoSEQ multiplex PCR; TCRdb stores in-frame clones only, minus some. The profile covers nearly 100,000 clones, with approximately 9% appearing a single time and 5.1% taken by the ten largest. Study-wide findings and caveats: In an earlier analysis, most TCR beta V segments were productive about 87% or about 30% of the time. As confirmed in vitro, a few CMV-associated chains were specific for CMV antigens. Some V segments, including TRBV6-2 and TRBV6-3, were excluded as indistinguishable. As a later analysis showed, several of the most significant clusters appeared to be linked to common viral pathogens.

This clone occurred a few times. Its antigen is undetermined. Germline CDR1 KGHSH, CDR2 LQKENI. The V and J ends lost 2 bases and 1 base respectively, with 15 bases between them. This CDR3 is built from 17 residues. V and J are TRBV18 and TRBJ2-4, with D possibly being TRBD2 (6 bases). Sample: PBMCs. This clonotype was obtained from a man in his fifties in good health and CMV-seropositive. The CDR3 DNA reads TGTGCCAGCTCACCATTTGCGGGAACCTCGGCCAAAAACATTCAGTACTTC. Translation gives CASSPFAGTSAKNIQYF.